Listed here is a single T cell receptor beta chain. The data derive from a study of T cells after yellow fever vaccination. Turning to the study itself: The SMART-Seq v4 Ultra Low Input method served to prepare the low-cell-number fractions.

Germline CDR1 DFQATT, CDR2 SNEGSKA (reference sequence). J lost 6 bases, V lost 1 base, and 4 bases had no gene match. The CDR3 contains 14 residues. Template switching with 5'RACE generated the TCR cDNA and added a universal primer site and UMIs. TCRdb reanalysed the 5' RACE reads using MiXCR and keeps one entry per CDR3 protein. Of some 350,000 distinct CDR3 sequences in the sample, more than 9% were seen once. The TCR comes from a man aged 18 to 29 who received the YFV17D yellow fever vaccine. V is TRBV20-1 and J is TRBJ1-2, with 11 nucleotides matching TRBD1. This specimen consisted of PBMCs, obtained on the day of the first yellow fever vaccination. CDR3 coding DNA: TGCAGTGCTAGAGGTGGACAGGGGGCCAATGGCTACACCTTC. Its translation: CSARGGQGANGYTF.